The source of this TCR beta chain is a study of lymphopenia after photon versus proton radiotherapy (dated by TCRdb to about 2019). Background on the whole study: The immunological effects of photon versus proton radiation therapy were compared in patients with gastrointestinal tumors who developed high-grade lymphopenia. The cohort included roughly 18 patients with gastrointestinal tumors who developed lymphopenia after receiving either photon or proton therapy. The goal of the study was to describe how the two radiation modalities differ in their effects on the immune system. The paper as a whole reports these results and caveats: After the lymphocyte count nadir, photon-treated repertoires showed oligoclonal expansion, especially of CD8+ Temra cells, which drove the drop in diversity. Relative stability during treatment was observed in proton-treated patients, whereas loss of naive T cells and TCR diversity and gain of effector/memory populations were observed in photon-treated patients. Across the cohort, a larger post-nadir drop in TCR diversity was inversely correlated with overall survival time among patients who died. The survival association was assessed only in patients who died, and the authors presented better survival with proton therapy as a possibility rather than a demonstrated result.

Receptor amplification or capture employed the immunoSEQ multiplex PCR assay. Alongside multiparametric flow cytometry, deep sequencing of rearranged TCR beta loci was used to profile the T cell repertoires. TCRdb provides this immuneACCESS table in a form limited to in-frame rearrangements. Some clones are lacking; in checked studies, under half of them reflect an unresolved V gene, and why the rest are absent is not known. Counted in this sample were roughly 57,000 clones; around 80% of them appeared once. Of the sample, 29% falls within the top ten clones. From its cysteine to its phenylalanine, the CDR3 spans 17 amino acids. The DNA shown is the 51-base CDR3, in frame from base 1. CDR1 is given as SGHRS and CDR2 as YFSETQ, both from the germline V gene. The V and J ends are trimmed by 0 bases and 4 bases, leaving 16 bases between them. Note on this clone: What this receptor recognizes is not known. The input lacks base qualities; no much larger clone sits a single base away.

The sequence derives from a man aged 50-60 years with gastric cancer. This material consisted of peripheral blood, taken from a patient treated with photon-based radiotherapy. The chain is assembled from TRBV5-1 and TRBJ2-2; tentative D gene TRBD2, with 6 bases matching. This receptor carries the CDR3 CASSLAGERPGTGELFF. The nucleotides read TGCGCCAGCAGCTTGGCGGGGGAGCGACCGGGCACCGGGGAGCTGTTTTTT.